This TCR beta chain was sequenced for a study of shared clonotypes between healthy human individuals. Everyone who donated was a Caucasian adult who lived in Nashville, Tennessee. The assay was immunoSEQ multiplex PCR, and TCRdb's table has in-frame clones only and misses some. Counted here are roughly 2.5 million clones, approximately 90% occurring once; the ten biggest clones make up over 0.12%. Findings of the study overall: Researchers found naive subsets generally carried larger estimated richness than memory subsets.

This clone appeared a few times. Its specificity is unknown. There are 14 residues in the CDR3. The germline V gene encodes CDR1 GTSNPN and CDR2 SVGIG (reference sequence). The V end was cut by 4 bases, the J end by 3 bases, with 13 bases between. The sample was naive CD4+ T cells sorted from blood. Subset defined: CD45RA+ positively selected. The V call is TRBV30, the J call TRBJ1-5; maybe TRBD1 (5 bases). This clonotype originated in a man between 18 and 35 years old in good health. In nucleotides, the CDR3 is TGTGCCTGGAATGGGGGGGGATTCAATCAGCCCCAGCATTTT. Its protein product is CAWNGGGFNQPQHF.